This T cell receptor (beta chain) was obtained from a study of T cell changes during pregnancy in multiple sclerosis. Some clones are missing from TCRdb's copy, which holds only in-frame ones; the method was immunoSEQ multiplex PCR. The sample has approximately 44,000 clones, 92% seen once; the top ten hold over 0.45%. CDR1 is LNHDA and CDR2 is SQIVND in the germline V gene (reference sequence). The CDR3 length is 14 residues. V was shortened by 0 bases and J by 7 bases, with 10 bases between the two germline ends. Sequences were derived from CD4+ T cells from peripheral blood mononuclear cells, sampled in the third trimester of pregnancy. V usage is TRBV19 and J usage is TRBJ1-5; the D gene is possibly TRBD1 (6 bases). The TCR sequence derives from a female donor with multiple sclerosis, enrolled in a pregnancy study. The CDR3 sequence is CASSIDRGGQPQHF. The DNA for the CDR3 is TGTGCCAGTAGTATAGATCGGGGGGGCCAGCCCCAGCATTTT.